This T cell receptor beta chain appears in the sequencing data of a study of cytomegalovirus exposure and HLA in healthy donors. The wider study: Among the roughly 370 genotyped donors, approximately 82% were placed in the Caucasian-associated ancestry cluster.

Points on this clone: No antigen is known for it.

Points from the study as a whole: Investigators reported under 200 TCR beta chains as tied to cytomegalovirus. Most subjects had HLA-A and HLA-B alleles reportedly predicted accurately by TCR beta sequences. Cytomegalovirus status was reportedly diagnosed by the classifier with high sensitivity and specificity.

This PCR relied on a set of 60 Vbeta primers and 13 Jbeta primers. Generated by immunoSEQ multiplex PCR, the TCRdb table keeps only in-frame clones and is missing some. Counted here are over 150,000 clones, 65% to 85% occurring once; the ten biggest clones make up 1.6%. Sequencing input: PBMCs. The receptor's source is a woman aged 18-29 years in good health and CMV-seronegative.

CDR3 coding DNA: TGCGCCAGCAGCTTGGCCCCGGCGGGGGGCGTGGCAGATACGCAGTATTTT. This translates into CASSLAPAGGVADTQYF. The rearrangement uses TRBV5-1 and TRBJ2-3, with 8 bases matching TRBD2. CDR1 is SGHRS, CDR2 YFSETQ, per germline. This CDR3 comprises 17 residues. V lost 0 bases, J lost 4 bases, and 10 bases stayed unmatched.